This entry lists 8 T cell receptor beta chains sequenced from one sample in a study of Graves' ophthalmopathy and Graves' hyperthyroidism. RNA transcripts were the template, and TCR beta CDR3 regions were amplified from them. HTBI primers primed a first-round RT-PCR, and a second-round multiplex PCR followed. TCRdb passed the multiplex PCR reads through MiXCR, listing each CDR3 protein once. The data hold over a million distinct CDR3 sequences, with about two fifths observed a single time. The sample comprised peripheral blood or thyroid tissue (not recorded which). These receptor sequences come from an adult man with Graves' hyperthyroidism.

The chain couples TRBV28 to TRBJ1-1; TRBD1 agrees at 7 bases. V lost 5 bases, J lost 3 bases, and 12 bases stayed unmatched. CDR1 MDHEN and CDR2 SYDVKM come from the germline V gene. The CDR3 runs to 16 residues. The CDR3 sequence is CASSLTPDRADTEAFF. For the CDR3, the DNA is TGTGCCAGCAGTCTTACGCCCGACAGGGCTGACACTGAAGCTTTCTTT.

This clonotype was seen ten or more times. The chain links TRBV7-2 to TRBJ1-1, with D unclear. Trimming shortened V by 2 bases and J by 6 bases, and 7 bases separated the two germline ends. CDR1 SGHTA and CDR2 FQGNSA come from the germline V gene. The CDR3 has 12 residues. The CDR3 DNA sequence: TGTGCCAGCAGCTTACTCGGGCCTGAAGCTTTCTTT. Protein product: CASSLLGPEAFF.

This clonotype was picked up many times. Here the CDR3 reads CASTGGYGYTF. CDR3 nucleotides: TGTGCCAGCACAGGGGGCTATGGCTACACCTTC. This chain uses TRBV2 with TRBJ1-2, with 7 bases lining up with TRBD1. After removal of 7 bases from V and 4 bases from J, the junction contained 0 bases not matched to a gene. Germline loops: CDR1 SNHLY, CDR2 FYNNEI. The CDR3 extends over 11 amino acids.

This clonotype was picked up many times. The rearrangement joins TRBV10-3 to TRBJ2-7; D is perhaps TRBD2 (6 bases). Germline assignment: CDR1 ENHRY and CDR2 SYGVKD. Trimming removed 9 bases at V and 2 bases at J, with 26 bases between. The CDR3 is 17 amino acids. CDR3 coding DNA: TGTGCCATGGGGGGACCGGCCGGGGTGAATAAGGCCTACGAGCAGTACTTC. Translated: CAMGGPAGVNKAYEQYF.

This clonotype has a count of ten or more. This chain connects TRBV5-1 to TRBJ2-7; D is ambiguous. The CDR3 loop spans 15 amino acids. The germline gives CDR1 SGHRS, CDR2 YFSETQ. Trimming took 4 bases from V and 9 from J, leaving 23 bases between them. For the CDR3, the DNA is TGCGCCAGCAGCCGTGTCTCTCTGCAGCCCCGATGGCAGTACTTC. Its protein is CASSRVSLQPRWQYF. Variable domain in full (rest from reference TRBV5-1 and TRBJ2-7): KAGVTQTPRYLIKTRGQQVTLSCSPISGHRSVSWYQQTPGQGLQFLFEYFSETQRNKGNFPGRFSGRQFSNSRSEMNVSTLELGDSALYLCASSRVSLQPRWQYFGPGTRLTVT.

As for this clonotype: A far larger clone is just one base off, so this is likely a read error. The CDR3 does not close with the conserved phenylalanine or tryptophan, likely indicating a read error. This chain links TRBV27 with TRBJ1-2; 7 bases are a match to TRBD1. This CDR3 spans 12 amino acids. J was trimmed by 4 bases and V by 4 bases; bases with no gene match: 0. Germline-derived CDR1 and CDR2 are MNHEY and SMNVEV (reference sequence). As DNA, the CDR3 is TGTGCCAGCAGTTCAGGGGGCTATGGCTACACCTTG. Protein: CASSSGGYGYTL.

In regard to this clonotype: An end of the junction differs from the germline gene, which may be a read error. The chain employs TRBV7-8 and TRBJ1-1; no reliable D call. The length of the CDR3 is 9 residues. Germline CDR1 SGHVS, CDR2 FQNEAQ. CDR3 region: CASSQEAFF. CDR3 nucleotide sequence: TGCGCCAGCAGCCAAGAAGCTTTCTTT.

As concerns this clonotype: This clone may be a read error of a much larger clone one base away. Lacking the conserved final phenylalanine or tryptophan, this CDR3 likely reflects a read error. This sequence joins TRBV6-6 and TRBJ1-1; no reliable D call. The CDR3 spans 14 residues. V dropped 2 bases and J dropped 2 bases, with 9 bases sitting between them. The germline V gene encodes CDR1 MNHNY and CDR2 SVGAGI (reference sequence). The CDR3 sequence: CASSYLNTNTEAFL. CDR3 in DNA: TGTGCCAGCAGTTACCTGAACACCAACACTGAAGCTTTCCTT.